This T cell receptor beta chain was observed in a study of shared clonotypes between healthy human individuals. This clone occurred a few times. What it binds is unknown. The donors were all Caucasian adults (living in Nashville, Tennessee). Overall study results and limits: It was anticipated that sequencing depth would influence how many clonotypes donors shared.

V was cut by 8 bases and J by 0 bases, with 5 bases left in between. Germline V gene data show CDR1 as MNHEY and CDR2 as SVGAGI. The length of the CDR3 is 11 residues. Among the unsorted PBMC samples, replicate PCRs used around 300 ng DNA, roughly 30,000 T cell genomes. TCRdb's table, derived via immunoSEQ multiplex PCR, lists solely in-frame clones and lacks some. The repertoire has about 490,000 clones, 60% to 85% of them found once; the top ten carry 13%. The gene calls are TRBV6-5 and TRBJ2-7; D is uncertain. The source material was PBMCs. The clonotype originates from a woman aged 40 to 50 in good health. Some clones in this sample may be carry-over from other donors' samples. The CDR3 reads CASGVSYEQYF. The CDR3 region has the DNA TGTGCCAGCGGGGTCTCCTACGAGCAGTACTTC.